Presented here are 9 T cell receptor beta chains from one specimen sequenced in a study of cytomegalovirus exposure and HLA in healthy donors. Generated by immunoSEQ multiplex PCR, the TCRdb table keeps only in-frame clones and is missing some. Among under 140,000 clones listed, roughly 90% were seen once. Sequenced input: PBMCs. The origin of the receptors is a woman younger than 35 in good health and CMV-seronegative.

The chain uses TRBV9 and TRBJ2-2, with TRBD2 matching 10 bases. The CDR3 has 15 residues. V was clipped by 2 bases and J by 5 bases; unmatched bases: 3. Germline CDR1 is SGDLS and CDR2 is YYNGEE. The DNA for the CDR3 is TGTGCCAGCAGCGTCGGGACTAGCGCGACCGGGGAGCTGTTTTTT. It codes for CASSVGTSATGELFF.

CDR3 bases: TGTGCCATCAGTGAGACGACGGGGAATGAAAAACTGTTTTTT. The encoded protein is CAISETTGNEKLFF. V and J are TRBV10-3 and TRBJ1-4; D call uncertain. CDR1 and CDR2 (germline): ENHRY, SYGVKD. The CDR3 extends over 14 amino acids. The germline V and J ends were trimmed by 2 bases and 5 bases, with 9 bases remaining between them.

V usage is TRBV10-2 and J usage is TRBJ2-3, with 13 bases lining up with TRBD2. V lost 6 bases and J lost 5; bases outside the gene matches: 8. CDR1 and CDR2 (germline): WSHSY, SAAADI. The CDR3 runs to 16 residues. CDR3 sequence reads: CASSAGTSGVQDTQYF. The CDR3 nucleotides read TGCGCCAGCAGCGCCGGGACTAGCGGGGTGCAAGATACGCAGTATTTT.

The V call is TRBV9, the J call TRBJ2-2; D might be TRBD2 (5 bases). Germline lookup yields CDR1 SGDLS and CDR2 YYNGEE. This CDR3 is 18 amino acids long. Trimming removed 1 base from V and 1 base from J, with 17 bases in between. The CDR3 DNA reads TGTGCCAGCAGCGTAAACCCCCGGGGAGAAAAGAACACCGGGGAGCTGTTTTTT. This codes for CASSVNPRGEKNTGELFF. Full variable domain (rest looked up from reference TRBV9 and TRBJ2-2): DSGVTQTPKHLITATGQRVTLRCSPRSGDLSVYWYQQSLDQGLQFLIQYYNGEERAKGNILERFSAQQFPDLHSELNLSSLELGDSALYFCASSVNPRGEKNTGELFFGEGSRLTVL.

The J gene is TRBJ2-4, the V gene TRBV4-1, with D perhaps TRBD2 (6 bases). The germline V gene has CDR1 MGHRA and CDR2 YSYEKL. CDR3 length equals 17 residues. The V gene lost 1 base and the J gene lost 0 bases, with 13 bases spanning the gap. The CDR3 protein is CASSQVSGDLAKNIQYF. CDR3 sequence (DNA): TGCGCCAGCAGCCAAGTATCGGGGGATCTAGCCAAAAACATTCAGTACTTC.

Concerning this clone itself: At the DNA level, this CDR3 is encoded by other sequences in the same sample as well. This chain uses TRBV29-1 with TRBJ2-7, with a weak D call TRBD1 (5 bases). Deletions cut 4 bases from V and 0 bases from J, with 7 bases between. The CDR3 is made up of 12 amino acids. Germline V lookup: CDR1 SQVTM, CDR2 ANQGSEA. The DNA for the CDR3 is TGCAGCGTTGGACAGCCCTCCTACGAGCAGTACTTC. Its protein is CSVGQPSYEQYF.

The genes are TRBV7-2 and TRBJ1-3; the match to TRBD1 covers 11 bases. Germline V CDR1 and CDR2: SGHTA, FQGNSA. This CDR3 spans 13 amino acids. J lost 8 bases, V lost 5 bases, and 2 bases had no gene match. Here the CDR3 reads CASSPGQGDTIYF. The DNA of the CDR3 is TGTGCCAGCAGCCCGGGACAGGGGGACACCATATATTTT.

This chain joins TRBV9 and TRBJ1-6, with no clear D. The CDR3 length is 14 residues. Trimming took 0 bases from V and 7 from J, leaving 8 bases between them. CDR1 is SGDLS and CDR2 is YYNGEE in the germline V gene. This CDR3 is CASSVATENSPLHF. The CDR3 DNA reads as TGTGCCAGCAGCGTAGCTACGGAGAATTCACCCCTCCACTTT.

This clone has a single count. The chain is built from TRBV6-5 and TRBJ2-1, with 10 nucleotides matching TRBD2. V shed 6 bases, J shed 1 base, and the junction held 3 bases outside the gene matches. Germline V gives CDR1 MNHEY, CDR2 SVGAGI. CDR3 length equals 15 residues. CDR3 region: CASRTLAGSYNEQFF. DNA of the CDR3: TGTGCCAGCAGGACACTAGCGGGATCCTACAATGAGCAGTTCTTC.